This TCR beta chain was identified during a study of T cells after yellow fever vaccination. Via MiXCR, TCRdb re-called the 5' RACE reads, giving one row per CDR3 protein. The sample records about 130,000 distinct CDR3 sequences, around 9.8% being singletons. The table lists this clonotype with a few counts. The CDR3 contains 13 residues. Germline V gene lookup returns CDR1 SGHNT and CDR2 YYREEE (reference sequence). This receptor was taken from a man between 18 and 29 years old who received the YFV17D yellow fever vaccine. This rearrangement joins TRBV5-4 to TRBJ2-7; 9 bases match TRBD2. The sample was CD8+ T cells sorted from PBMCs, taken on the day of the yellow fever booster vaccination. The CDR3 sequence is CGVSGGISYEQYF. The CDR3 nucleotides are TGTGGGGTTAGCGGGGGCATCTCCTACGAGCAGTACTTC. Based on the CDR3 plus reference TRBV5-4 and TRBJ2-7, the full variable domain is ETGVTQSPTHLIKTRGQQVTLRCSSQSGHNTVSWYQQALGQGPQFIFQYYREEENGRGNFPPRFSGLQFPNYSSELNVNALELDDSALYLCGVSGGISYEQYFGPGTRLTVT.